This TCR beta chain was sequenced during a study of PD-1 blockade in mismatch repair-deficient tumors. This CDR3 is built from 16 residues. V lost 6 bases and J lost 5; bases outside the gene matches: 14. Germline V gene sequence: CDR1 MDHEN, CDR2 SYDVKM. This table comes from immunoSEQ multiplex PCR, and its TCRdb copy is limited to in-frame clones, with some not included. The top ten hold approximately 0.92% of the sample, which has thousands of clones, 75% to 90% seen once. This sequence joins TRBV28 and TRBJ1-2; 8 nucleotides line up with TRBD1. This receptor was obtained from an adult with mismatch repair-deficient cancer. Material: PBMCs, obtained almost 47 weeks after starting pembrolizumab. The CDR3 nucleotides are TGTGCCAGCAGCGATCAAAACAGGGGGAGTGTGTATGGCTACACCTTC. This codes for CASSDQNRGSVYGYTF.